The next 22 T cell receptor beta chains were all read from a single sample in a study of blood T cell repertoires in COVID-19 (TCRdb year 2020). Libraries were prepared through the immunoSEQ multiplex PCR assay. Drawn from immuneACCESS, this table holds only the in-frame rearrangements with V and J called that TCRdb kept. Clones are partly lost; checked studies trace under half to an unresolved V gene and leave the rest unexplained. The sample includes approximately 170,000 clones, with roughly 90% observed a single time. Together, the top ten hold roughly a sixth of the sample. Material for sequencing was peripheral blood. These receptors originate from a man aged 55 to 70 with active or convalescent COVID-19.

V is TRBV6-2 or TRBV6-3 and J is TRBJ1-5; D is unresolved. In germline, CDR1 is MNHEY, CDR2 SVGEGT. Trimming removed 5 bases from V and 5 bases from J, with 16 bases in between. The CDR3 covers 15 residues. DNA of the CDR3: TGTGCCAGCAGTCGTCACGGTAACCGTTATCAGCCCCAGCATTTT. It encodes CASSRHGNRYQPQHF.

The chain carries TRBV5-8 and TRBJ1-5; 8 bases fit TRBD1. CDR1 is SGHTS, CDR2 YDEGEE, per germline. The CDR3 runs to 15 residues. With 7 bases clipped from V and 2 bases from J, the junction kept 8 bases outside the gene matches. CDR3 coding DNA: TGTGCCAGCTTGAACTGGGGACAGGGCAATCAGCCCCAGCATTTT. It encodes CASLNWGQGNQPQHF.

V and J are TRBV3-1 (or the pseudogene TRBV3-2) and TRBJ1-1, with 7 bases that match TRBD1. The V segment lost 4 bases and the J segment 3 bases; nucleotides outside the gene matches: 23. The germline gives CDR1 LGHDT, CDR2 YNNKEL (reference sequence). The CDR3 spans 20 residues. The CDR3 DNA follows: TGTGCCAGCAGCCGGTATGTAGGACAGGCGATTCCTCTAGGTCACACTGAAGCTTTCTTT. The encoded protein is CASSRYVGQAIPLGHTEAFF.

The chain carries TRBV12-3 or TRBV12-4 and TRBJ2-5; TRBD2 agrees at 7 bases. V was pared by 6 bases and J by 2 bases, with 3 bases of the junction left unmatched. The CDR3 runs 13 residues. The CDR3 here is CASRPSGQETQYF. CDR3 DNA sequence: TGTGCCAGCAGACCTAGCGGACAAGAGACCCAGTACTTC.

The count of this clone is one. This chain joins TRBV14 and TRBJ1-2, with D perhaps matching TRBD1 (5 bases). The length of the CDR3 is 14 residues. The germline gives CDR1 SGHDN, CDR2 FVKESK. The V end lost 1 base, the J end lost 4 bases, and 10 bases lay between the germline ends. The CDR3 loop is CASSQAGVFYGYTF. The CDR3 coding sequence is TGTGCCAGCAGCCAAGCGGGGGTGTTCTATGGCTACACCTTC. Supplemented by reference TRBV14 and TRBJ1-2, the full variable domain reads EAGVTQFPSHSVIEKGQTVTLRCDPISGHDNLYWYRRVMGKEIKFLLHFVKESKQDESGMPNNRFLAERTGGTYSTLKVQPAELEDSGVYFCASSQAGVFYGYTFGSGTRLTVV.

The sample holds a few counts of this clone. The rearrangement links TRBV2 to TRBJ1-2; no reliable D call. The length of the CDR3 is 14 residues. V lost 3 bases and J 0 bases, leaving 8 bases between the germline ends. The germline V gene has CDR1 SNHLY and CDR2 FYNNEI. CDR3 protein: CASSDAPPNYGYTF. DNA for the CDR3: TGTGCCAGCAGTGATGCGCCGCCTAACTATGGCTACACCTTC.

The CDR3, as DNA: TGTGCCAGTAGTATAACGGTCCAGGGGGCTTACGAGCAGTACTTC. Encoded protein: CASSITVQGAYEQYF. V usage is TRBV19 and J usage is TRBJ2-7; 8 bases align to TRBD1. CDR1 is LNHDA, CDR2 SQIVND, per germline (reference sequence). This CDR3 has 15 residues. Trimming cost V 2 bases and J 4 bases; bases outside gene matches: 7. Using reference TRBV19 and TRBJ2-7 for the parts outside the CDR3, the full variable domain is DGGITQSPKYLFRKEGQNVTLSCEQNLNHDAMYWYRQDPGQGLRLIYYSQIVNDFQKGDIAEGYSVSREKKESFPLTVTSAQKNPTAFYLCASSITVQGAYEQYFGPGTRLTVT.

This clone was counted once. The chain recombines TRBV6-5 with TRBJ1-1; TRBD1 agrees at 8 bases. After removal of 6 bases from V and 5 bases from J, the junction contained 8 bases not matched to a gene. Germline V gives CDR1 MNHEY, CDR2 SVGAGI. This CDR3 is 14 amino acids long. CDR3 amino acids: CASSYDRGRTEAFF. The CDR3 region has the DNA TGTGCCAGCAGCTATGACAGGGGACGTACTGAAGCTTTCTTT.

This chain uses TRBV6-5 with TRBJ2-1; TRBD2 matches 11 bases. The trim removed 2 bases at V and 4 bases at J, leaving 4 bases unmatched. Germline V gives CDR1 MNHEY, CDR2 SVGAGI. There are 16 residues in the CDR3. DNA of the CDR3: TGTGCCAGCAGTTACGGGGGGACTAGCGGTTACAATGAGCAGTTCTTC. Protein sequence: CASSYGGTSGYNEQFF.

The chain employs TRBV5-4 and TRBJ1-6, with a weak D call TRBD1 (6 bases). V was shortened by 3 bases and J by 5 bases, with 15 bases between the two germline ends. The CDR3 runs to 16 residues. From germline, CDR1 is SGHNT and CDR2 YYREEE (reference sequence). The DNA for the CDR3 is TGTGCCAGCAGCTATACAGGGTCTTCCCATAATTCACCCCTCCACTTT. Its protein is CASSYTGSSHNSPLHF.

This clone came up once. The chain combines TRBV6-5 with TRBJ1-1; D remains ambiguous. Per the germline V gene, CDR1 is MNHEY and CDR2 is SVGAGI. The CDR3 consists of 15 residues. The ends were cut back, 0 bases at V and 0 bases at J, with 8 bases in the middle. CDR3 residues: CASSYSQAVNTEAFF. The CDR3 DNA reads TGTGCCAGCAGTTACTCGCAGGCAGTGAACACTGAAGCTTTCTTT.

This clone appeared a single time. CDR3 sequence (DNA): TGTGCCAGTAGGAGGACTAGCGGTATGGAGACCCAGTACTTC. Translated: CASRRTSGMETQYF. This chain links TRBV19 with TRBJ2-5, with 10 positions matching TRBD2. The CDR3 extends over 14 amino acids. V lost 6 bases and J lost 5; bases outside the gene matches: 6. Germline loops: CDR1 LNHDA, CDR2 SQIVND (reference sequence).

The chain carries TRBV6-1 and TRBJ1-1, with 8 nucleotides matching TRBD1. Germline CDR1 is MNHNS and CDR2 is SASEGT. The CDR3 length is 16 residues. V gave up 4 bases and J gave up 0 bases; unmatched junction bases: 7. The DNA for the CDR3 is TGTGCCAGCAGTGCTTCCAGGGGGCGCATGAACACTGAAGCTTTCTTT. Its protein is CASSASRGRMNTEAFF.

This clone was seen only once. The chain combines TRBV3-1 (or the pseudogene TRBV3-2) with TRBJ1-2; TRBD1 aligns across 8 bases. Germline V gene data show CDR1 as LGHDT and CDR2 as YNNKEL (reference sequence). V shed 1 base, J shed 5 bases, and the junction held 3 bases outside the gene matches. The CDR3 totals 14 residues. CDR3 loop: CASSQVRQGYGYTF. The CDR3 DNA reads as TGTGCCAGCAGCCAAGTTAGACAGGGGTATGGCTACACCTTC.

The CDR3 bases are TGTGCCAGCAGCCCCTTTGGCGGTACGAACACCGGGGAGCTGTTTTTT. Amino acid sequence: CASSPFGGTNTGELFF. The chain uses TRBV5-5 and TRBJ2-2; D not certain. Germline CDR1 reads SGHKS; CDR2 reads YYEKEE (reference sequence). V was pared by 4 bases and J by 0 bases, with 13 bases between. The CDR3 loop spans 16 amino acids.

This clone occurred once. The V gene is TRBV2, the J gene TRBJ1-2; D unclear. The CDR3 extends over 11 amino acids. CDR1 is SNHLY and CDR2 is FYNNEI in the germline V gene. V lost 7 bases and J lost 8, with 11 bases in between. CDR3 nucleotide sequence: TGTGCCAGCACTTTCTCGGAGGGCTACACCTTC. As protein: CASTFSEGYTF.

This clone has only one observation. The rearrangement uses TRBV5-8 and TRBJ1-2; TRBD1 matches 8 bases. Looked up from germline, CDR1 is SGHTS and CDR2 is YDEGEE. The CDR3 has 13 amino acids. The V gene end was trimmed by 4 bases and the J gene end by 5 bases; junction bases not matched to a gene: 4. CDR3 protein: CASSRTGLYGYTF. In DNA form, the CDR3 reads TGTGCCAGCAGCCGGACAGGGCTTTATGGCTACACCTTC.

The rearrangement joins TRBV5-1 to TRBJ2-1; D perhaps matches TRBD2 (5 bases). The CDR3 spans 15 residues. CDR1 SGHRS and CDR2 YFSETQ come from the germline V gene. V lost 1 base to trimming and J lost 1 base, with 9 bases between them. The CDR3 nucleotides read TGCGCCAGCAGCTTGATGGCGGGTTCCTACAATGAGCAGTTCTTC. Amino acids: CASSLMAGSYNEQFF.

The chain has TRBV6-5 and TRBJ1-1; D gene unclear. The V gene's germline CDR1 is MNHEY and CDR2 SVGAGI. This CDR3 has 12 amino acids. The ends were cut back, 10 bases at V and 8 bases at J, with 17 bases in the middle. CDR3 sequence reads: CATSSVLREAFF. CDR3 DNA sequence: TGTGCCACCTCATCTGTCCTACGAGAAGCTTTCTTT.

V usage is TRBV27 and J usage is TRBJ2-7; TRBD2 matches 8 bases. Trimming cost V 3 bases and J 5 bases; bases outside gene matches: 3. Germline V CDR1 and CDR2: MNHEY, SMNVEV (reference sequence). This CDR3 has 13 residues. The CDR3 DNA reads TGTGCCAGCAGTTTTCGGGAGGGGGACGAGCAGTACTTC. This encodes CASSFREGDEQYF.

The V gene is TRBV28, the J gene TRBJ1-3; 8 nucleotides line up with TRBD1. There are 15 residues in the CDR3. Germline CDR1 reads MDHEN; CDR2 reads SYDVKM. V gave up 3 bases and J gave up 4 bases; unmatched junction bases: 5. CDR3 amino acids: CASSLRGQGGNTIYF. CDR3 DNA: TGTGCCAGCAGTTTGCGAGGACAGGGAGGAAACACCATATATTTT.

V is TRBV6-5 and J is TRBJ2-1; 11 bases match TRBD2. The trim removed 6 bases at V and 0 bases at J, leaving 1 base unmatched. Germline V gene data show CDR1 as MNHEY and CDR2 as SVGAGI. The CDR3 sequence is 15 residues long. The CDR3: CASSTSGSSYNEQFF. Here the CDR3 DNA reads TGTGCCAGCAGCACTAGCGGGAGCTCCTACAATGAGCAGTTCTTC.